The present T cell receptor beta chain was sequenced within a study of CD8 T cells in ankylosing spondylitis. Study findings and constraints: The clones that were linked to disease were reported to be significantly enriched in matched synovial fluid samples from ankylosing spondylitis patients. Disease-associated clonotypes exhibited CD8+ identity and were relatively infrequent in peripheral blood. There were earlier reports of some motif variants in reactive arthritis synovial fluid and blood. Under 10 highly homologous variants formed a TCR beta motif that appeared characteristic of ankylosing spondylitis blood.

This clonotype turned up a few times. Its target is unknown. Making the TCR beta libraries involved quantitative 5'-RACE with molecular barcodes. TCRdb used MiXCR to reprocess the 5' RACE reads, holding one entry per CDR3 protein. Found here are 350,000 to 550,000 distinct CDR3 sequences, about 24% of them singletons; the top ten hold about 0.89%. V shed 4 bases and J shed 5 bases, with 14 bases lying between them. This CDR3 has 13 residues. Germline CDR1 reads DFQATT; CDR2 reads SNEGSKA (reference sequence). The sample consisted of blood, either unsorted or a sorted T cell fraction (not recorded which). The receptor's source is a male donor with ankylosing spondylitis. The rearrangement links TRBV20-1 to TRBJ2-5; the D is unclear. CDR3 residues: CSANLDGIETQYF. DNA for the CDR3: TGCAGTGCTAACCTTGACGGCATCGAGACCCAGTACTTC.